This TCR beta chain was found in a study of human T cells and chemical hapten exposure. Study-wide context: The study lasted about 24 weeks, and patients were dosed weekly with diphenylcyclopropenone on the scalp throughout. Patch tests delivered 0.01% DPC to the upper back and were evaluated at 6 days.

This CDR3 has 12 residues. Trimming removed 4 bases from V and 14 bases from J; junction bases left unmatched: 9. Germline lookup yields CDR1 SQVTM and CDR2 ANQGSEA. As to time point: patch test 3, about 24 weeks after DPC sensitization. As to treatment: therapeutic diphenylcyclopropenone sensitization with weekly scalp DPC. Library preparation tagged each individual cDNA molecule with a unique molecular identifier. Study processing details: Per-sample TCR counts ranged from roughly 20,000 to 750,000, median around 88,000. Each CDR3 protein gets one entry after TCRdb re-called the RACE reads with MiXCR. The V and J calls shown here were made by TCRdb, not taken from the authors' results. The sample yields just under 60,000 distinct CDR3 sequences, 12% seen once. This clonotype has just a few counts.

The V call is TRBV29-1, the J call TRBJ2-1; 9 bases are shared with TRBD1. This receptor was obtained from a man aged 30-40 years with alopecia areata. Some clones in this sample may be carry-over from other donors' samples. This specimen was whole blood, taken in connection with sensitization to the hapten diphenylcyclopropenone (DPC). This CDR3 is CSVGTGVGYEFF. The CDR3 nucleotides read TGCAGCGTTGGGACAGGGGTGGGGTACGAGTTCTTC.